This T cell receptor beta chain was recovered during a study of blood T cell repertoires in COVID-19. Across the study: Donors in the United States, Italy and Spain gave samples during acute or convalescent COVID-19. Sources were T cells, B-cell-depleted T cells, or PBMCs; the material itself was cDNA or gDNA.

This CDR3 region has 12 residues. From germline, CDR1 is SNHLY and CDR2 FYNNEI. The V gene end was trimmed by 7 bases and the J gene end by 8 bases; junction bases not matched to a gene: 7. Methods used by the authors: Amplification from reference gene primers served as the basis for estimated nucleated cell counts. Measured with immunoSEQ multiplex PCR; TCRdb has only the in-frame clones, and not every one. V, J and clone size reflect that table, while D and trimming were determined from the DNA. The sample records some 260,000 clones, approximately 79% being singletons. The TCR comes from a woman aged 40 to 50 with active or convalescent COVID-19. Sequenced: peripheral blood. This sequence joins TRBV2 and TRBJ1-2, with 7 bases that match TRBD1. The CDR3 sequence is CASMGGQLGYTF. The CDR3 bases are TGTGCCAGCATGGGGGGACAGTTGGGCTACACCTTC. Full variable domain (remainder filled in from reference TRBV2 and TRBJ1-2): EPEVTQTPSHQVTQMGQEVILRCVPISNHLYFYWYRQILGQKVEFLVSFYNNEISEKSEIFDDQFSVERPDGSNFTLKIRSTKLEDSAMYFCASMGGQLGYTFGSGTRLTVV.